This TCR beta chain comes out of a study of CD8 T cells in Susac syndrome. This CDR3 comprises 14 residues. The ends lost 3 bases at V and 7 bases at J; junction bases unmatched: 5. Germline loops: CDR1 GTSNPN, CDR2 SVGIG (reference sequence). It was with random hexamers that about 0.45 to 1 ug RNA was reverse transcribed. TCRdb re-analysed the immunoSEQ multiplex PCR reads in MiXCR, keeping a single row per CDR3 protein. The sample has almost 450,000 distinct CDR3 sequences, more than 70% seen once; the top ten hold roughly 0.11%. The rearrangement uses TRBV30 and TRBJ2-1; 11 nucleotides agree with TRBD1. Source material: CD8+ T cells from PBMCs. This clonotype was obtained from a human donor with multiple sclerosis. In nucleotides, the CDR3 is TGTGCCTGGAGCTGGGGACAGGGGGATAATGAGCAGTTCTTC. This translates into CAWSWGQGDNEQFF.